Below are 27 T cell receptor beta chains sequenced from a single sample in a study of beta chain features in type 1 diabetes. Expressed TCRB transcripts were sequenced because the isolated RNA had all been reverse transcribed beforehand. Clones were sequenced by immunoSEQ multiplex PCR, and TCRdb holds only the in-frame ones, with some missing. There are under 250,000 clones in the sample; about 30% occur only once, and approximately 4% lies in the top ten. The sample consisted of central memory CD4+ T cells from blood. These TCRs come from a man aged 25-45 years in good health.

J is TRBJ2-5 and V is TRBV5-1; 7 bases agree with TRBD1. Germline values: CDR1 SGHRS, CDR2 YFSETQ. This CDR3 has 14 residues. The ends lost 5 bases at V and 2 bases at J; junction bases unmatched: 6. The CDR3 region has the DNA TGCGCCAGCAGTAGAGGGGGCCTTCAAGAGACCCAGTACTTC. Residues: CASSRGGLQETQYF.

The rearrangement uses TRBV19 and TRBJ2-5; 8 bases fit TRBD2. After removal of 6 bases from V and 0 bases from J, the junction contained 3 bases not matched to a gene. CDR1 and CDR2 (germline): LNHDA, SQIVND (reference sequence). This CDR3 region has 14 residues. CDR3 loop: CASRRRGDQETQYF. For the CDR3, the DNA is TGTGCCAGTAGACGGCGGGGGGACCAAGAGACCCAGTACTTC.

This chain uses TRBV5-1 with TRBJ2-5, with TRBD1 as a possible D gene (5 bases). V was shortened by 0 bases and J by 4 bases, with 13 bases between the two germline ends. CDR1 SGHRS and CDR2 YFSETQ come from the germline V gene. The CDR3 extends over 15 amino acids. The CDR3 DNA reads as TGCGCCAGCAGCTTGGGATTGTCAGGGTTAGAGACCCAGTACTTC. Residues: CASSLGLSGLETQYF. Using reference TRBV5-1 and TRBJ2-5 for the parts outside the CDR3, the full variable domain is KAGVTQTPRYLIKTRGQQVTLSCSPISGHRSVSWYQQTPGQGLQFLFEYFSETQRNKGNFPGRFSGRQFSNSRSEMNVSTLELGDSALYLCASSLGLSGLETQYFGPGTRLLVL.

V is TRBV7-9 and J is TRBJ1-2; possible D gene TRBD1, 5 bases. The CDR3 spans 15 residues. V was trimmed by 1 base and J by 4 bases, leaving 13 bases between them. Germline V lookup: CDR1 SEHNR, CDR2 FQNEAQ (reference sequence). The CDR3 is CASSLESGALYGYTF. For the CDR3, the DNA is TGTGCCAGCAGCTTAGAGTCCGGGGCCCTCTATGGCTACACCTTC.

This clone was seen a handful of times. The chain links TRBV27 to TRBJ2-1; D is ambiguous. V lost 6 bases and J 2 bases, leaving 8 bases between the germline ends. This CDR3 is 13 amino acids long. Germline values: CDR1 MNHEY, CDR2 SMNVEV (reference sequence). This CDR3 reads CASRDFTYNEQFF. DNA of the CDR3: TGTGCCAGCAGAGACTTCACCTACAATGAGCAGTTCTTC.

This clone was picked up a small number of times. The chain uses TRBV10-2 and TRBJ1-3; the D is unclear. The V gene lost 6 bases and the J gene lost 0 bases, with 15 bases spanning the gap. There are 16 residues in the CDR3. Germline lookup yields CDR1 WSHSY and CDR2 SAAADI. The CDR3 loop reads CASSWEQPLSGNTIYF. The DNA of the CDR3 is TGCGCCAGCAGCTGGGAGCAGCCGCTCTCTGGAAACACCATATATTTT.

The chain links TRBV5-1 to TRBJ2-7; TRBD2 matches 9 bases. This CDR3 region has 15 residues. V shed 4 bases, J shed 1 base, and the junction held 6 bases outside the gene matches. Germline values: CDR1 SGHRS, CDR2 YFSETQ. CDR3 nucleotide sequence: TGCGCCAGCAGCCCCGGACTAGCGTTATCCTACGAGCAGTACTTC. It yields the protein CASSPGLALSYEQYF.

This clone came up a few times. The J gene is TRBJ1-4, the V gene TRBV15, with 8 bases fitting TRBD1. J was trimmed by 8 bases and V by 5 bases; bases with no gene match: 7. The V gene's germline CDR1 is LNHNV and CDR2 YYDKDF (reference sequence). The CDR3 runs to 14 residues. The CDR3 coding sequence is TGTGCCACCAGCCTCCCGGGACAGGTGGAAAAACTGTTTTTT. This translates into CATSLPGQVEKLFF.

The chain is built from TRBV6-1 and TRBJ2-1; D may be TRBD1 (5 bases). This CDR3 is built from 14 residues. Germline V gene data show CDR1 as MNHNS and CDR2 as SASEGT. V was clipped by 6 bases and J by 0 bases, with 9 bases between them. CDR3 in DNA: TGTGCCAGCAGACCGGACACCTCCTACAATGAGCAGTTCTTC. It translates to CASRPDTSYNEQFF.

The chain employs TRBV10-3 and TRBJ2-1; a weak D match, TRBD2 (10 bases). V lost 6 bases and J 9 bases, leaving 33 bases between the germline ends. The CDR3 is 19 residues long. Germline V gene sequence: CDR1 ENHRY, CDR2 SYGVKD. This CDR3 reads CAIRAYGTGKSSGSGEQFF. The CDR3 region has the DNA TGTGCCATCAGAGCGTACGGGACAGGGAAGTCTAGCGGGAGTGGTGAGCAGTTCTTC.

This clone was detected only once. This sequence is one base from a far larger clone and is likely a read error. This CDR3 is CAISDRAGYEQYF. The CDR3 region has the DNA TGTGCCATCAGTGACCGGGCCGGGTACGAGCAGTACTTC. This chain links TRBV10-3 with TRBJ2-7; D unclear. Looked up from germline, CDR1 is ENHRY and CDR2 is SYGVKD. V lost 3 bases, J lost 4 bases, and 10 bases lay in between. This CDR3 is 13 amino acids long.

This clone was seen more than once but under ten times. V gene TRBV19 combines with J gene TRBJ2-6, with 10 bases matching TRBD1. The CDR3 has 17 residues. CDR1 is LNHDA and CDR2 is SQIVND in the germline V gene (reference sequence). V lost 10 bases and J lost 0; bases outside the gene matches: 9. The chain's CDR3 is CATWDRGFSSGANVLTF. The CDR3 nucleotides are TGTGCCACTTGGGACAGGGGTTTTTCCTCTGGGGCCAACGTCCTGACTTTC.

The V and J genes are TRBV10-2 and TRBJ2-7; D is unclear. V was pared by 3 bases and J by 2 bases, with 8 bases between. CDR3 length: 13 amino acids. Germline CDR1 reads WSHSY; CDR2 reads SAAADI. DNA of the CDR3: TGCGCCAGCAGTGATCCCATTGCCTACGAGCAGTACTTC. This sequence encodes CASSDPIAYEQYF.

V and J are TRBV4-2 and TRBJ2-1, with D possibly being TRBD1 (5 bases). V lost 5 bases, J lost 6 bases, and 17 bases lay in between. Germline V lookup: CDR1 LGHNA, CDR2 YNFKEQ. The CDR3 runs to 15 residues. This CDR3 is CASSSPGIGANEQFF. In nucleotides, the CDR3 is TGTGCCAGCAGCTCCCCAGGGATAGGGGCCAATGAGCAGTTCTTC.

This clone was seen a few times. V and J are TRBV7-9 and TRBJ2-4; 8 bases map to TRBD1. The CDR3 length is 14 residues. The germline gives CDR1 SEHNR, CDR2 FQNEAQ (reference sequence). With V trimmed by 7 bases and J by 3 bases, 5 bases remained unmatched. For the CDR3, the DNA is TGTGCCAGCACTGGACAGGGTAGCAAAAACATTCAGTACTTC. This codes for CASTGQGSKNIQYF.

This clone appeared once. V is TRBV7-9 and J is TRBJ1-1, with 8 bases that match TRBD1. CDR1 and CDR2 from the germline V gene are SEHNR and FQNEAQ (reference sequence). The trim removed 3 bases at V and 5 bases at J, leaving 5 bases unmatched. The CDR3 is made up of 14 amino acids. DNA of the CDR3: TGTGCCAGCAGCTTGCAGGGGGCCGGAACTGAAGCTTTCTTT. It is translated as CASSLQGAGTEAFF.

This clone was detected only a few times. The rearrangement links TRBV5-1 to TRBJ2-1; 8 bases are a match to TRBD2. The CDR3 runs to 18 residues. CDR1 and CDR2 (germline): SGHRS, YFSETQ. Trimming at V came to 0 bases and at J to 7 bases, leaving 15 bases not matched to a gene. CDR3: CASSLAGGGRTPRNEQFF. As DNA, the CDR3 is TGCGCCAGCAGCTTGGCCGGTGGCGGGAGGACCCCCCGGAATGAGCAGTTCTTC. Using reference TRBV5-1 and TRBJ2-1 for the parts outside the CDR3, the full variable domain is KAGVTQTPRYLIKTRGQQVTLSCSPISGHRSVSWYQQTPGQGLQFLFEYFSETQRNKGNFPGRFSGRQFSNSRSEMNVSTLELGDSALYLCASSLAGGGRTPRNEQFFGPGTRLTVL.

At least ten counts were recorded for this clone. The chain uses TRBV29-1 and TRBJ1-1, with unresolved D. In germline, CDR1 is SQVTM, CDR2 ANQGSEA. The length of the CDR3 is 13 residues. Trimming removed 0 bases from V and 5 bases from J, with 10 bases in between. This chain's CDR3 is CSVEESMGTEAFF. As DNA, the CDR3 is TGCAGCGTTGAAGAGTCGATGGGTACTGAAGCTTTCTTT.

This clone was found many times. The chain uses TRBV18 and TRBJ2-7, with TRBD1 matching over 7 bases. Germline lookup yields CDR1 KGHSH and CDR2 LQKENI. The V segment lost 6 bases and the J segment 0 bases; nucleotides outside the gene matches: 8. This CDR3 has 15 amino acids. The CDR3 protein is CASSLDRVTSYEQYF. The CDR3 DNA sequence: TGTGCCAGCTCGCTTGACAGGGTTACCTCCTACGAGCAGTACTTC. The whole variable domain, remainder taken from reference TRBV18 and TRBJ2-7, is NAGVMQNPRHLVRRRGQEARLRCSPMKGHSHVYWYRQLPEEGLKFMVYLQKENIIDESGMPKERFSAEFPKEGPSILRIQQVVRGDSAAYFCASSLDRVTSYEQYFGPGTRLTVT.

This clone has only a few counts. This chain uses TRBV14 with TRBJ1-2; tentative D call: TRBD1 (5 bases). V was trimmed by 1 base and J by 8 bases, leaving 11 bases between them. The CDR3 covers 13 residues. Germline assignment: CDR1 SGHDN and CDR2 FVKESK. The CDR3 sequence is CASSQVSRAGYTF. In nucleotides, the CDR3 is TGTGCCAGCAGCCAAGTGAGCAGGGCCGGCTACACCTTC.

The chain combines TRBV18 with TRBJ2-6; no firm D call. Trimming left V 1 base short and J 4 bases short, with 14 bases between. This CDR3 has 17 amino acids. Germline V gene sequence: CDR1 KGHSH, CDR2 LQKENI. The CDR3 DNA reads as TGTGCCAGCTCACCACAGTGGGTTTCGACCGGGGCCAACGTCCTGACTTTC. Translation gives CASSPQWVSTGANVLTF.

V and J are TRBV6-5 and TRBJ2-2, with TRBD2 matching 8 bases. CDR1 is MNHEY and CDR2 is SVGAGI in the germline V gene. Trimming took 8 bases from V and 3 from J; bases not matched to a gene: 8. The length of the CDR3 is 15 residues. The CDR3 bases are TGTGCCAGCTCCGGGGGGGCAGGGGACACCGGGGAGCTGTTTTTT. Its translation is CASSGGAGDTGELFF.

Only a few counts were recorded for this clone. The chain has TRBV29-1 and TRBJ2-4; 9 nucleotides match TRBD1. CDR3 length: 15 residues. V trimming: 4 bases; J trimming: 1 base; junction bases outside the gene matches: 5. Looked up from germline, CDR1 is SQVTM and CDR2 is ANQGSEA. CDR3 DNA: TGCAGCGTTGTTTCGGGGACAGGGGCCAAAAACATTCAGTACTTC. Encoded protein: CSVVSGTGAKNIQYF.

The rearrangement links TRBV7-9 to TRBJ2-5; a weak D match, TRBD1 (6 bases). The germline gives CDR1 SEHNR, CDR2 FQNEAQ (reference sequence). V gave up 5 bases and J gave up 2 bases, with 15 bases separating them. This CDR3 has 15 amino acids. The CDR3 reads CASSAGGTGQETQYF. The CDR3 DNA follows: TGTGCCAGCAGCGCGGGCGGCACAGGGCAAGAGACCCAGTACTTC.

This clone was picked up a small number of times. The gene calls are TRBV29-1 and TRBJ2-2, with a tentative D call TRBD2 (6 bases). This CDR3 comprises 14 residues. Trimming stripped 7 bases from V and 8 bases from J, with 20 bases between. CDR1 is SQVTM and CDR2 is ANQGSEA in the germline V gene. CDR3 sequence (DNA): TGCAGCGCATCGGACCGGGGGATCCCGGGGGAGCTGTTTTTT. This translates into CSASDRGIPGELFF.

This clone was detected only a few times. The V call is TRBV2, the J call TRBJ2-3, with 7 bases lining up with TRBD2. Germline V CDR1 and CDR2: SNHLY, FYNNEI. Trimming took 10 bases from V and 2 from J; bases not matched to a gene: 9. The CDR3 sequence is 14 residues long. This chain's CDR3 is CATLSGPDTDTQYF. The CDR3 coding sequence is TGTGCCACGCTTAGCGGGCCTGACACAGATACGCAGTATTTT.

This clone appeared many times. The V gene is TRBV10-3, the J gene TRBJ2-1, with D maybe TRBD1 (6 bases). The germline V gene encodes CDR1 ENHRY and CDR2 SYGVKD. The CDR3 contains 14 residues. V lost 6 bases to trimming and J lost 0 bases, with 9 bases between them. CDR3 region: CAIRQGSSYNEQFF. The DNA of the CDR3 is TGTGCCATCAGACAGGGAAGCTCCTACAATGAGCAGTTCTTC.